This paragraph covers one TCR beta chain sequence. Its antigen remains unknown. The repertoire was sequenced with immunoSEQ multiplex PCR; TCRdb's copy has only in-frame clones and lacks some. Among roughly 70,000 clones listed, around 85% were seen once. This entry belongs to a study of T cell responses to AZD1222 COVID-19 vaccine. Points from the study as a whole: Repertoires were obtained solely post-peak T cell response.

This receptor was obtained from an adult in good health. Sequences were derived from peripheral blood, sampled on day 0 of AZD1222 vaccination.

The CDR3 region is CASSPRRPNTGELFF. The CDR3 nucleotides are TGTGCCAGCAGCCCTCGCAGGCCGAACACCGGGGAGCTGTTTTTT. The rearrangement uses TRBV7-6 and TRBJ2-2; no clear D gene. Trimming pared 5 bases from V and 0 bases from J, leaving 10 bases between. Germline lookup yields CDR1 SGHVS and CDR2 FNYEAQ. This CDR3 has 15 residues.